These T cell receptor beta chains were read from a single sample in a study of blood T cell repertoires in COVID-19. Produced via immunoSEQ multiplex PCR; TCRdb's table is partial and in-frame only. The table records 250,000 or so clones, about 80% of them present only once. The sample taken for sequencing was peripheral blood. These receptors were obtained from a man younger than 40 who had recovered from COVID-19. The CDR3 runs from the conserved cysteine through the conserved F or W. Each record gives: V gene, J gene, CDR3 protein.

TRBV5-6	TRBJ1-2	CASSLAIGTGYGYTF
TRBV5-1	TRBJ1-2	CASSLVLGAGGSSNYGYTF
TRBV28	TRBJ1-1	CASSLPRGINTEAFF
TRBV3-1/TRBV3-2	TRBJ1-4	CASSQDQGSDEKLFF
TRBV2	TRBJ1-3	CASSDRGQAGNTIYF
TRBV6-5	TRBJ2-1	CASSQEVAGGREQFF
TRBV4-2	TRBJ2-1	CASSQDFSGGANEQFF
TRBV18	TRBJ1-2	CASSTGMDYGYTF
TRBV6-5	TRBJ1-4	CASRPGQGREKLFF
TRBV19	TRBJ1-5	CASSTQTGYSNQPQHF
TRBV24-1	TRBJ2-2	CATRATAGAGELFF
TRBV6-4	TRBJ1-2	CASSGGGYTF
TRBV6-2/TRBV6-3	TRBJ1-1	CASSYSPTGGGRGNTEAFF
TRBV2	TRBJ1-3	CASSGLSGQGGNTIYF
TRBV12-5	TRBJ2-7	CASGDRTGGYEQYF
TRBV7-8	TRBJ1-3	CASSTYRGSGNTIYF
TRBV7-9	TRBJ2-1	CASSPKRGGPPYNEQFF
TRBV5-1	TRBJ1-3	CASSLAEDGGYTIYF
TRBV6-6	TRBJ1-1	CASSVPYRGRRTEAFF
TRBV20-1	TRBJ1-2	CSARDKGSYTF
TRBV19	TRBJ1-6	CASEPGARSSYNSPLHF
TRBV5-6	TRBJ2-3	CASSLTSGVTDTQYF
TRBV5-4	TRBJ2-1	CASSLRLAGGSSYNEQFF
TRBV7-9	TRBJ1-1	CASSAAGPIGTEAFF
TRBV19	TRBJ2-7	CASSASGTGSYEQYF
TRBV5-1	TRBJ1-1	CASSSIRQGNTEAFF
TRBV7-3	TRBJ2-3	CASSFRGGADTQYF
TRBV2	TRBJ1-1	CASSEQLENTEAFF
TRBV5-4	TRBJ1-1	CASSLGTGPVNTEAFF
TRBV11-2	TRBJ2-7	CASSRRDEQYF
TRBV9	TRBJ2-2	CASSPGDRNTGELFF
TRBV7-9	TRBJ2-7	CASSQQGSYEQYF